This T cell receptor (beta chain) was sequenced during a study of cytotoxic CD8 clonotypes in ibrutinib-treated CLL. Study conclusions and caveats: There were few public clonotypes, and on treatment they contracted or stayed stable. Clonality measured at baseline exceeded age-matched healthy donors, tracking circulating CD8+ T-cell counts. Whereas clonality rose at ibrutinib response, it declined toward baseline at progression.

Profiled with immunoSEQ multiplex PCR; TCRdb holds only in-frame clones, not every one. The repertoire holds some 150,000 clones, with approximately 80% as singletons. This clone occurred a few times. What it recognizes is unknown. The trim removed 3 bases at V and 6 bases at J, leaving 2 bases unmatched. Germline assignment: CDR1 SGHTA and CDR2 FQGNSA. There are 12 residues in the CDR3. TCR beta library input comprised roughly 2 micrograms of genomic DNA from cryopreserved PBMCs. Material: PBMCs, obtained after 12 months of ibrutinib treatment. The chain uses TRBV7-2 and TRBJ2-7, with 7 bases fitting TRBD1. This TCR was sampled from a human donor with chronic lymphocytic leukemia. CDR3 DNA sequence: TGTGCCAGCAGCTTGCCAGGGGGCGAGCAGTACTTC. Translation: CASSLPGGEQYF.